The entry below gives a single T cell receptor (beta chain) sequence along with its context. The antigen this receptor binds is unknown. Per-base qualities were not stored, and no clone one base away is much larger. These data belong to a study of blood T cell repertoires in COVID-19 (dated by TCRdb to the early 2020s). The study in broad terms: The collaborator samples originated in the United States, Italy and Spain and spanned the acute and convalescent phases of COVID-19. The material from the prospective study consisted of cDNA or gDNA derived from T cells, B-cell-depleted T cells, or PBMCs. Subjects who had been exposed to COVID-19, were actively infected with it, or had recovered from it provided the deeply sampled blood TCRbeta repertoires that made up the dataset. The repertoires were released in a freely available public database intended as a resource for research on the immune response to SARS-CoV-2. The samples were drawn from two sources: the first 160 participants of the ongoing ImmuneRACE study, and 1,000 to 1,500 subjects contributed by 6 global collaborators. Nearly every sample came with metadata listing a de-identified subject ID, COVID-19 status, age in years and sex. Where available, HLA class I and class II types were taken from metadata supplied by the sample provider and were not determined by assay-based typing. Here is what the overall study found, with its caveats: How much clinical and demographic metadata was included differed by source and by participant, and the metadata was provided uncurated.

From a lookup of the germline V gene, CDR1 and CDR2 are SGHTA and FQGTGA. Trimming removed 5 bases from V and 2 bases from J, leaving 9 bases between the germline ends. From its cysteine to its phenylalanine, the CDR3 spans 14 amino acids. Only the CDR3 DNA stays, 42 bases, in frame from base 1. Another Seattle source contributed samples from volunteer blood donors who had recovered from COVID-19. Whole blood was collected in K2EDTA tubes by collaborating institutions according to the institutions' own protocols. For TCRbeta analysis, collaborator samples were shipped as frozen whole blood, as isolated PBMCs, or as DNA extracted from either sample type. TCRbeta CDR3 regions were amplified from genomic DNA by means of the immunoSEQ Assay, a bias-controlled multiplex PCR. The study's own analysis went as follows. The number of nucleated cells in each sample was estimated by amplification of reference gene primers within the assay. Sequence reads were collapsed and filtered to measure the absolute abundance of every unique TCRbeta CDR3 rearrangement. Productive Simpson clonality was computed per sample as the square root of Simpson's diversity index over productive rearrangements. The table was pulled from immuneACCESS by TCRdb, which kept in-frame rearrangements only. Such tables lose some clones; where checked, under half of the loss comes from unresolved V genes, and the rest has no known cause. V, J and clone size reflect that table, while D and trimming were determined from the DNA. The sample yields around 250,000 clones; 75% to 90% were counted once. The ten most abundant clones make up 0.94% of the sample.

The sequence links TRBV7-3 to TRBJ2-2; TRBD2 is possibly the D segment (5 matching bases). The sample comprised peripheral blood. The origin of this receptor is a woman aged 40 to 55 who had recovered from COVID-19. CDR3 protein: CASSPSGNTGELFF. DNA sequence: TGTGCCAGCAGCCCAAGCGGTAACACCGGGGAGCTGTTTTTT.